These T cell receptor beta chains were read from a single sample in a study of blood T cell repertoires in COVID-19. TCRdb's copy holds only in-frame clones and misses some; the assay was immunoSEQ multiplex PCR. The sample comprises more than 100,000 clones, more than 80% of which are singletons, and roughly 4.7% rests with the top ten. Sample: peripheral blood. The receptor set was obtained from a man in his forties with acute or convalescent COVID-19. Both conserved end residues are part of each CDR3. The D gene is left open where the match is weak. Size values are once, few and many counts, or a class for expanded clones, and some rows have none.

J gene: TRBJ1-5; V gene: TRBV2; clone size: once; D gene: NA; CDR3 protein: CASSSLSNQPQHF; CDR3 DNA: TGTGCCAGCAGCTCACTGAGTAATCAGCCCCAGCATTTT
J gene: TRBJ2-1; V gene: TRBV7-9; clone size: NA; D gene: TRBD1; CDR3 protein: CASSLGQGGNEQFF; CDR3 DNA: TGTGCCAGCAGCTTAGGACAGGGGGGCAATGAGCAGTTCTTC
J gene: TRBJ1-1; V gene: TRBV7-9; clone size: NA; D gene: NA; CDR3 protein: CASSLARGSEAFF; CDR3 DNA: TGTGCCAGCAGCTTAGCCCGAGGGTCTGAAGCTTTCTTT
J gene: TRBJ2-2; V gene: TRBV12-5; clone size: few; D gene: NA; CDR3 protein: CASATGTTGELFF; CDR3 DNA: TGTGCTAGTGCAACAGGGACCACCGGGGAGCTGTTTTTT
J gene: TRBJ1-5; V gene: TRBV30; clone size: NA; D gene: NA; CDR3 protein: CAWSRLKGEPQHF; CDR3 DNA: TGTGCCTGGAGCCGGTTAAAGGGGGAGCCCCAGCATTTT
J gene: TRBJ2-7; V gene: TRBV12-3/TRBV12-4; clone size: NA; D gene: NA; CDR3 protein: CASSPLYYEQYF; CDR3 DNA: TGTGCCAGCAGTCCCTTATACTACGAGCAGTACTTC
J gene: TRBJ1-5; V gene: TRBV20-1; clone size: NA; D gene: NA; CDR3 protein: CSASYSNQPQHF; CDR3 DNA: TGCAGTGCTAGTTATAGCAATCAGCCCCAGCATTTT
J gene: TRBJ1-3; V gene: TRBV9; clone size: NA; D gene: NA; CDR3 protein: CASSVGGGNTIYF; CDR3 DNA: TGTGCCAGCAGCGTAGGAGGGGGAAACACCATATATTTT
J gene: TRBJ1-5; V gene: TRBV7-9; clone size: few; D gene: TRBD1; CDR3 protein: CASSLGQGFHQPQHF; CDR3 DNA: TGTGCCAGCAGCCTCGGACAGGGGTTCCATCAGCCCCAGCATTTT
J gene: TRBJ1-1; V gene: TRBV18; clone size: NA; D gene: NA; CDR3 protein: CASSLAGQNTEAFF; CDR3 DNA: TGTGCCAGCTCCCTCGCAGGGCAGAACACTGAAGCTTTCTTT
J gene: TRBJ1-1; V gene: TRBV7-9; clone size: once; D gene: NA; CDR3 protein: CASSLGGLTENTEAFF; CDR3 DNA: TGTGCCAGCAGCTTAGGGGGGCTTACGGAGAACACTGAAGCTTTCTTT
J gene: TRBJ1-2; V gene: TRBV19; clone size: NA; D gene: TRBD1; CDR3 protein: CASTALRTGSSYGYTF; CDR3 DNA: TGTGCCAGTACCGCCCTGAGGACAGGTTCGTCCTATGGCTACACCTTC
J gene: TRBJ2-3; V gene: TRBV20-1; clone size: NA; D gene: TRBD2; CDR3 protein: CSAIERGSGTDTQYF; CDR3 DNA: TGCAGTGCTATTGAGCGGGGGTCGGGCACAGATACGCAGTATTTT
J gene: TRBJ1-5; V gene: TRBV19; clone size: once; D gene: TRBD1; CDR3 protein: CATDPGTGVSQPQHF; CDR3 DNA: TGTGCCACAGATCCCGGGACAGGGGTCAGCCAGCCCCAGCATTTT
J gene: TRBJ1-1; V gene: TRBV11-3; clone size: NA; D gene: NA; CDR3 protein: CASSRTANTEAFF; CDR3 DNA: TGTGCCAGCAGCCGGACAGCGAACACTGAAGCTTTCTTT
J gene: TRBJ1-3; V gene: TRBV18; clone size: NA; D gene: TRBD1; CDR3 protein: CASSLQGVSGNTIYF; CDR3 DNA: TGTGCCAGCTCACTTCAGGGGGTCTCTGGAAACACCATATATTTT
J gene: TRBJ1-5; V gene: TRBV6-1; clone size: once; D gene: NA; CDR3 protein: CASSEFGQGFSNQPQHF; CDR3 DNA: TGTGCCAGCAGTGAATTTGGGCAGGGGTTTAGCAATCAGCCCCAGCATTTT
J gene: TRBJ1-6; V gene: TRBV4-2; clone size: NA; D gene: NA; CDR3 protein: CASSQARTANSPLHF; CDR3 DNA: TGTGCCAGCAGCCAAGCCCGGACAGCCAATTCACCCCTCCACTTT
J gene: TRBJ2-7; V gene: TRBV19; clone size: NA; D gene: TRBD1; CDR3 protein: CATGTGVSEQYF; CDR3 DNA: TGTGCCACCGGGACAGGGGTGTCCGAGCAGTACTTC
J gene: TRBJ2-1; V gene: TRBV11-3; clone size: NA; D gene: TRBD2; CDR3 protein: CASSGSGRVDNEQFF; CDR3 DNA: TGTGCCAGCAGCGGAAGCGGGAGGGTTGACAATGAGCAGTTCTTC
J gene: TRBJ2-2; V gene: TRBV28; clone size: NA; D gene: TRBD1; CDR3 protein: CASSLLWTGGTGELFF; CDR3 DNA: TGTGCCAGCAGTTTACTTTGGACAGGAGGCACCGGGGAGCTGTTTTTT
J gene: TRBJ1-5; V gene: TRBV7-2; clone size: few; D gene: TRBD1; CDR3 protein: CASSLVGGTDQGNQPQHF; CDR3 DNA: TGTGCCAGCAGCTTAGTTGGCGGGACAGACCAGGGCAATCAGCCCCAGCATTTT
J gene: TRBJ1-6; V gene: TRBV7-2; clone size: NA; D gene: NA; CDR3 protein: CASSSSARVGYSPLHF; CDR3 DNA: TGTGCCAGCAGCTCTAGTGCGAGGGTGGGCTATTCACCCCTCCACTTT
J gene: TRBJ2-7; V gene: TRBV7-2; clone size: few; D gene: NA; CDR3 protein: CASSLQNEQYF; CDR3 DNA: TGTGCCAGCAGCCTCCAGAACGAGCAGTACTTC
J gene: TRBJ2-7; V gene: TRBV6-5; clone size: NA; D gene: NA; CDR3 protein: CASRRQAHSYEQYF; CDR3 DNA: TGTGCCAGCAGGAGACAGGCTCACTCCTACGAGCAGTACTTC
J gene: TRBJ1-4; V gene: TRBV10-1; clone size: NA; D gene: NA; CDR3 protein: CASSDKSEKLFF; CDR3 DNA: TGCGCCAGCAGTGACAAGAGTGAAAAACTGTTTTTT
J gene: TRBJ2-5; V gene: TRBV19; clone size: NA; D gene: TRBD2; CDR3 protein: CASSTLAGETQYF; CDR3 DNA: TGTGCCAGTAGTACTCTAGCGGGAGAGACCCAGTACTTC
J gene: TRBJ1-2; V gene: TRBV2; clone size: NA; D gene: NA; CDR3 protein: CASTRSGLSLGDYGYTF; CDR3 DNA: TGTGCCAGCACCAGATCCGGGCTTTCCTTAGGGGACTATGGCTACACCTTC
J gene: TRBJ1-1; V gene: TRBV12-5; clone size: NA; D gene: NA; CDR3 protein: CASGLEMQGSLTDAFF; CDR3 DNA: TGTGCTAGTGGTTTGGAAATGCAGGGGAGCCTCACTGACGCTTTCTTT
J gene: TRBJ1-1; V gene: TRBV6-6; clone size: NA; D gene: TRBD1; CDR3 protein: CASSQTGAEAFF; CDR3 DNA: TGTGCCAGCAGCCAGACAGGGGCTGAAGCTTTCTTT
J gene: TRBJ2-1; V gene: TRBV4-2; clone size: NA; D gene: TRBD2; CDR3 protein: CASSQGLAGGPHEQFF; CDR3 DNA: TGTGCCAGCAGCCAAGGATTGGCGGGGGGGCCCCATGAGCAGTTCTTC
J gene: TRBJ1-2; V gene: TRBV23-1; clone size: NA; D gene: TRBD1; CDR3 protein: CASRYRGQDYGYTF; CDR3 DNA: TGCGCCAGCAGATACAGGGGGCAGGACTATGGCTACACCTTC
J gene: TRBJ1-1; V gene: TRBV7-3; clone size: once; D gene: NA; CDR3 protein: CASSPVGALNTEAFF; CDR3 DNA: TGTGCCAGCAGCCCCGTGGGGGCCTTGAACACTGAAGCTTTCTTT
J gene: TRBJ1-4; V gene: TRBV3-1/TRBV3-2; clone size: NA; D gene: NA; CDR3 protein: CASSQATAGEKLFF; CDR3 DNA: TGTGCCAGCAGCCAAGCGACAGCGGGCGAAAAACTGTTTTTT
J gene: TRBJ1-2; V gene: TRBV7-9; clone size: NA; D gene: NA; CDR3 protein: CASSRTDTLFGYTF; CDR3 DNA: TGTGCCAGCAGCCGAACGGACACTCTCTTCGGCTACACCTTC
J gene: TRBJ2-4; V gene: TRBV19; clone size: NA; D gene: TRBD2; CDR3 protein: CASSFNGRERGNIQYF; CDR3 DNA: TGTGCCAGTAGCTTCAACGGGAGGGAAAGGGGAAACATTCAGTACTTC
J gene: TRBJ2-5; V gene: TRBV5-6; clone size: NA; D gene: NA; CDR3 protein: CASSLAEQQETQYF; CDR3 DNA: TGTGCCAGCAGCTTGGCCGAACAGCAAGAGACCCAGTACTTC
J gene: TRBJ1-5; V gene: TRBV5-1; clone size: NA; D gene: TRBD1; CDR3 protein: CASSFGSGGINQPQHF; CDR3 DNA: TGCGCCAGCAGCTTCGGGTCAGGGGGCATTAATCAGCCCCAGCATTTT
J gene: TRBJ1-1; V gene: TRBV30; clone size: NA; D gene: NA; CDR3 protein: CAWSETVGDTEAFF; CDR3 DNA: TGTGCCTGGAGTGAGACGGTCGGGGACACTGAAGCTTTCTTT
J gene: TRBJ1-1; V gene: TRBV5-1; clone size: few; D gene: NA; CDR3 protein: CASSLVPAEDTEAFF; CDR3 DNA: TGCGCCAGCAGCTTGGTGCCGGCCGAGGACACTGAAGCTTTCTTT
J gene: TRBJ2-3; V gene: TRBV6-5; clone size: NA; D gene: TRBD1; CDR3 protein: CASSYGTDTDTQYF; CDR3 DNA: TGTGCCAGCAGTTACGGGACAGACACAGATACGCAGTATTTT
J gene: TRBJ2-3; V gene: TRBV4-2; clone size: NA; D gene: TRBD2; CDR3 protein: CASSQEHLPGTSGSEGTDTQYF; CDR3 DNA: TGTGCCAGCAGCCAAGAACACCTTCCCGGGACTAGCGGGAGCGAAGGGACAGATACGCAGTATTTT
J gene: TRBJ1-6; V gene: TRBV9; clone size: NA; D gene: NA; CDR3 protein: CASSVGPGDNSPLHF; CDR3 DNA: TGTGCCAGCAGCGTAGGTCCAGGGGATAATTCACCCCTCCACTTT
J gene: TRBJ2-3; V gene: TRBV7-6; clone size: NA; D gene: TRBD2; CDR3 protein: CASSFLAGEDTQYF; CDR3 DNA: TGTGCCAGCAGCTTTTTGGCGGGAGAAGATACGCAGTATTTT
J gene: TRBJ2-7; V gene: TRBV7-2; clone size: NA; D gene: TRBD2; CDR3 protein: CASSLASLAGMYEQYF; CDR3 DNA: TGTGCCAGCAGCTTAGCCTCCCTAGCGGGAATGTACGAGCAGTACTTC
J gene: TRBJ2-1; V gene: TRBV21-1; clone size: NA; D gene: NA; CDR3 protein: CASSKLAVYNEQFF; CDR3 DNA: TGTGCCAGCAGCAAGTTAGCCGTCTACAATGAGCAGTTCTTC
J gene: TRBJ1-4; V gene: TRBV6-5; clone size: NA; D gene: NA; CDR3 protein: CASSQQRDSNEKLFF; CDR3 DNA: TGTGCCAGCAGCCAACAACGGGATTCTAATGAAAAACTGTTTTTT
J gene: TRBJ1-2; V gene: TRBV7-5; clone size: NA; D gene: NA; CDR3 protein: CARSFLGQEGYGYTF; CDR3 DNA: TGTGCCAGAAGCTTTTTGGGACAGGAAGGCTATGGCTACACCTTC
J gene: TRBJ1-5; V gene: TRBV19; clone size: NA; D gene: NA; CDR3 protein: CASSMRMGPQHF; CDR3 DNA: TGTGCCAGTAGTATGAGGATGGGGCCCCAGCATTTT
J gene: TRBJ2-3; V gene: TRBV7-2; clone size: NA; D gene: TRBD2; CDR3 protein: CASSSQSGGPSTDTQYF; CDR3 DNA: TGTGCCAGCAGCTCCCAAAGCGGGGGCCCTAGCACAGATACGCAGTATTTT
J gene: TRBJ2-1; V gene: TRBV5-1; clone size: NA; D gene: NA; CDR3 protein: CASQGFGNEQFF; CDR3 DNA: TGCGCCAGCCAGGGGTTTGGCAATGAGCAGTTCTTC
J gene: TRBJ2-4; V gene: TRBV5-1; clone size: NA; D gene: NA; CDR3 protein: CASSLVSGVGNIQYF; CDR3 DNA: TGCGCCAGCAGCTTGGTATCAGGGGTCGGGAACATTCAGTACTTC
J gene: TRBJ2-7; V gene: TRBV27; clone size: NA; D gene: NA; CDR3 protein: CASSLEGRVYEQYF; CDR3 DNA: TGTGCCAGCAGTTTAGAGGGAAGAGTGTACGAGCAGTACTTC
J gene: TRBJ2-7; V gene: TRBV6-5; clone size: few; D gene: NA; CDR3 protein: CASTGTQSSYEQYF; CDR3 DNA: TGTGCCAGTACCGGGACTCAGAGCTCCTACGAGCAGTACTTC